The next 4 T cell receptor beta chains were all read from a single sample in a study of cytomegalovirus exposure and HLA in healthy donors. A multiplex PCR was run with 60 Vbeta primers and 13 Jbeta primers. Produced via immunoSEQ multiplex PCR; TCRdb's table is partial and in-frame only. The sample holds fewer than 100,000 clones; about 80% are singletons and the top ten take roughly 2%. The sample taken for sequencing was PBMCs. All receptors derive from a man aged 40-49 years in good health and CMV-seronegative.

The genes are TRBV7-2 and TRBJ1-1; D call uncertain. V gave up 5 bases and J gave up 1 base, with 11 bases separating them. This CDR3 has 14 residues. Germline V lookup: CDR1 SGHTA, CDR2 FQGNSA. The CDR3 loop reads CASSTEIQNTEAFF. The CDR3 DNA reads as TGTGCCAGCAGCACAGAGATACAGAACACTGAAGCTTTCTTT. Drawing the rest from reference TRBV7-2 and TRBJ1-1, the complete variable domain is GAGVSQSPSNKVTEKGKDVELRCDPISGHTALYWYRQSLGQGLEFLIYFQGNSAPDKSGLPSDRFSAERTGGSVSTLTIQRTQQEDSAVYLCASSTEIQNTEAFFGQGTRLTVV.

This chain joins TRBV28 and TRBJ2-3, with D possibly being TRBD2 (6 bases). The CDR3 sequence is 16 residues long. Germline V CDR1 and CDR2: MDHEN, SYDVKM. Trimming stripped 3 bases from V and 5 bases from J, with 18 bases between. The chain's CDR3 is CASSFAAGNAGDTQYF. The CDR3 coding sequence is TGTGCCAGCAGTTTTGCGGCGGGGAACGCCGGAGATACGCAGTATTTT. Filled out from reference TRBV28 and TRBJ2-3, the complete variable domain reads DVKVTQSSRYLVKRTGEKVFLECVQDMDHENMFWYRQDPGLGLRLIYFSYDVKMKEKGDIPEGYSVSREKKERFSLILESASTNQTSMYLCASSFAAGNAGDTQYFGPGTRLTVL.

This clone was found once. The chain uses TRBV5-1 and TRBJ1-6; 10 nucleotides match TRBD1. Germline loops: CDR1 SGHRS, CDR2 YFSETQ. The CDR3 is 17 residues long. Unmatched junction bases numbered 9, after V lost 0 bases and J lost 9 bases. Here the CDR3 reads CASSLEGLGQGTSPLHF. CDR3 nucleotide sequence: TGCGCCAGCAGCTTGGAGGGTTTGGGACAGGGGACTTCACCCCTCCACTTT.

CDR3 DNA sequence: TGCAGCGTTGAAATAGGGACAAACTATGGCTACACCTTC. This translates into CSVEIGTNYGYTF. The chain combines TRBV29-1 with TRBJ1-2; a weak D match, TRBD1 (6 bases). Trimming cost V 2 bases and J 2 bases, with 9 bases left between them. Germline assignment: CDR1 SQVTM and CDR2 ANQGSEA. CDR3 size: 13 residues.